This TCR beta chain was found in a study of identical twins. MiXCR, run by TCRdb on the 5' RACE reads, gives a single entry per CDR3 protein. The data hold 650,000 to 800,000 distinct CDR3 sequences, with roughly 8% observed a single time. This CDR3 is built from 17 residues. Germline V gene lookup returns CDR1 SGHVT and CDR2 SQSDAQ. Germline trimming cut 3 bases from V and 7 bases from J; bases unmatched to any gene: 17. The sample holds many counts of this clonotype. The sample was also reused in another study, on yellow fever vaccine responses in identical twins.

The TCR was taken from a woman in her late teens or twenties in good health. Source material: PBMCs. The chain carries TRBV7-4 and TRBJ2-7; the match to TRBD2 covers 8 bases. This chain's CDR3 is CASSFQSWRGAVGEQYF. CDR3 bases: TGTGCCAGCAGCTTTCAGTCCTGGCGGGGGGCCGTCGGGGAGCAGTACTTC.